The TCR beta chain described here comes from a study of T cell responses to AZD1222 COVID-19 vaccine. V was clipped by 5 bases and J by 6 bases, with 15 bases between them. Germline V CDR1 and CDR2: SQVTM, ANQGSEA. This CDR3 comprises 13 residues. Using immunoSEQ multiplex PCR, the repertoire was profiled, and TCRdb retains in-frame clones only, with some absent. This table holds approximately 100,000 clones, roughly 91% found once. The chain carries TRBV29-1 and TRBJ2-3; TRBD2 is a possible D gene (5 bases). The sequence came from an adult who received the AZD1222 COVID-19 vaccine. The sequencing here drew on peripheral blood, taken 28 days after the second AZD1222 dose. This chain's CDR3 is CSVSRDMTDTQYF. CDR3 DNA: TGCAGCGTTTCCCGGGATATGACGGATACGCAGTATTTT.